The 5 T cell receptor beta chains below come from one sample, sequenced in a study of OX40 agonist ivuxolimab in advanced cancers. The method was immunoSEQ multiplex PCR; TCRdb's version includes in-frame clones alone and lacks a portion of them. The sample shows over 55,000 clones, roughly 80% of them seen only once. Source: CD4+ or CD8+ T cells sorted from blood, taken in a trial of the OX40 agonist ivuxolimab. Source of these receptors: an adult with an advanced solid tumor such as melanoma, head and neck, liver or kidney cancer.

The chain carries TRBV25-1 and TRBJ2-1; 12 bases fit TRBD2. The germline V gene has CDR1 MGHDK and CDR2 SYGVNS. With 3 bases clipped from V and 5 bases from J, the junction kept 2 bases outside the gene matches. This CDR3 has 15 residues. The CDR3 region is CASSDSSGGDNEQFF. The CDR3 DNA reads TGTGCCAGCAGTGATTCTAGCGGGGGGGACAATGAGCAGTTCTTC.

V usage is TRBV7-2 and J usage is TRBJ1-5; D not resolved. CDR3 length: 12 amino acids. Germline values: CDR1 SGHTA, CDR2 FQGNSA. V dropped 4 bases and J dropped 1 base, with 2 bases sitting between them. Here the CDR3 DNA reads TGTGCCAGCAGCTGGAGCAATCAGCCCCAGCATTTT. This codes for CASSWSNQPQHF.

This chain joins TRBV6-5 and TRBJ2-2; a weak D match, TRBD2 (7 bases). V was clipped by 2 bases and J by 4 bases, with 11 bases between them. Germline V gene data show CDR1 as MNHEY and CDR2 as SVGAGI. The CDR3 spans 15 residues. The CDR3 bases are TGTGCCAGCAGTTACGGGGGGGCGACCACCGGGGAGCTGTTTTTT. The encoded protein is CASSYGGATTGELFF.

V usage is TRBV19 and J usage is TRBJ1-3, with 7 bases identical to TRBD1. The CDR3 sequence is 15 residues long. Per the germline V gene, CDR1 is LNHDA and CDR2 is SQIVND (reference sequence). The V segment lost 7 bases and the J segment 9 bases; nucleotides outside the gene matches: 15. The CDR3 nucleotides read TGTGCCAGTAACCCCGGCCGGCAGGGGGTAGGCACCATATATTTT. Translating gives CASNPGRQGVGTIYF.

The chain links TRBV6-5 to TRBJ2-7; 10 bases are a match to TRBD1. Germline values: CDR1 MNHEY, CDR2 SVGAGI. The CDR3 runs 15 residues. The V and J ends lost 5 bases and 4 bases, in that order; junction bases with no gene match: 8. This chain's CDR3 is CASSPFWDRGYEQYF. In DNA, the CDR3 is TGTGCCAGCAGTCCCTTTTGGGACAGGGGTTACGAGCAGTACTTC.